A selection of T cell receptor beta chains follows, all from one sample in a study of cytomegalovirus exposure and HLA in healthy donors. Here immunoSEQ multiplex PCR was the method, and the copy in TCRdb shows in-frame clones only, minus some. The table includes about 160,000 clones, around nine tenths detected once. The sample taken for sequencing was PBMCs. The receptors stem from a woman aged 18-29 years in good health and CMV-seronegative. The CDR3 runs from the conserved cysteine through the conserved F or W. D genes are given only for firm matches. Not every row has a clone size; where given, it reads once, few, many or a size class.

j_gene: TRBJ1-2
abundance: NA
v_gene: TRBV1
d_gene: NA
CDR3nt: TGCACCAGCAGCCAAGAAAACCGAGGGGGCAGGAAGATGGGCCTCTATGGCTACACCTTC
CDR3aa: CTSSQENRGGRKMGLYGYTF

j_gene: TRBJ1-4
abundance: NA
v_gene: TRBV27
d_gene: NA
CDR3nt: TGTGCCAGCAGGGAAGGAGGAAGGGAAAAACTGTTTTTT
CDR3aa: CASREGGREKLFF

j_gene: TRBJ2-1
abundance: NA
v_gene: TRBV5-6
d_gene: TRBD2
CDR3nt: TGTGCCAGCAGCTTGCGACGGCGGGGGGGCGGCCAGTACAATGAGCAGTTCTTC
CDR3aa: CASSLRRRGGGQYNEQFF

j_gene: TRBJ2-4
abundance: NA
v_gene: TRBV7-2
d_gene: TRBD2
CDR3nt: TGTGCCAGCAGCCCCCAAGCGGGACTAGCGGGAGAGAACATTCAGTACTTC
CDR3aa: CASSPQAGLAGENIQYF

j_gene: TRBJ1-5
abundance: NA
v_gene: TRBV7-9
d_gene: TRBD1
CDR3nt: TGTGCCAGCAGCCCGGGACAGACGACCCAGCCCCAGCATTTT
CDR3aa: CASSPGQTTQPQHF

j_gene: TRBJ1-3
abundance: NA
v_gene: TRBV7-9
d_gene: NA
CDR3nt: TGTGCCAGCAGCACGACAGGAAACACCATATATTTT
CDR3aa: CASSTTGNTIYF

j_gene: TRBJ1-1
abundance: NA
v_gene: TRBV28
d_gene: NA
CDR3nt: TGTGCCCTCGCTGGGAGGGGCACTGAAGCTTTCTTT
CDR3aa: CALAGRGTEAFF

j_gene: TRBJ1-6
abundance: NA
v_gene: TRBV30
d_gene: NA
CDR3nt: TGTGCCTGTACAGGGAGGGGAAATTCACCCCTCCACTTT
CDR3aa: CACTGRGNSPLHF

j_gene: TRBJ2-1
abundance: NA
v_gene: TRBV7-9
d_gene: TRBD2
CDR3nt: TGTGCCAGCAGCTCTCCTGGGGCGGGGGGCGCGCAGTTCTTC
CDR3aa: CASSSPGAGGAQFF

j_gene: TRBJ1-1
abundance: NA
v_gene: TRBV27
d_gene: NA
CDR3nt: TGTGCCAGCAGTCTTTCCTGGGGGGGCAGGGAAGCTTTCTTT
CDR3aa: CASSLSWGGREAFF

j_gene: TRBJ2-1
abundance: NA
v_gene: TRBV4-2
d_gene: NA
CDR3nt: TGTGCCAGCAGCCAAGGAGTGCCCCCGGGCAATGAGCAGTTCTTC
CDR3aa: CASSQGVPPGNEQFF

j_gene: TRBJ2-1
abundance: NA
v_gene: TRBV29-1
d_gene: NA
CDR3nt: TGCAGCGTCACAGGCTCGAGCTCCTACAATGAGCAGTTCTTC
CDR3aa: CSVTGSSSYNEQFF

j_gene: TRBJ1-6
abundance: NA
v_gene: TRBV21-1
d_gene: NA
CDR3nt: TGTGCCAGCAGCAAAGGCGCTTACTTTAGCTCCTATAATTCACCCCTCCACTTT
CDR3aa: CASSKGAYFSSYNSPLHF

j_gene: TRBJ1-3
abundance: NA
v_gene: TRBV7-9
d_gene: NA
CDR3nt: TGTGCCAGCAGCATAGGGCGGGGCAGCTCTGGAAACACCATATATTTT
CDR3aa: CASSIGRGSSGNTIYF

j_gene: TRBJ1-1
abundance: NA
v_gene: TRBV6-5
d_gene: NA
CDR3nt: TGTGCCAGCAGCTCGCGCTTTTCAGGACAGGAAGCTTTCTTT
CDR3aa: CASSSRFSGQEAFF

j_gene: TRBJ2-3
abundance: NA
v_gene: TRBV2
d_gene: TRBD2
CDR3nt: TGTGCCAGCAGTGAACCTGAGCGGGGGGGCCTAGATACGCAGTATTTT
CDR3aa: CASSEPERGGLDTQYF

j_gene: TRBJ2-1
abundance: NA
v_gene: TRBV5-4
d_gene: NA
CDR3nt: TGTGCCAGCAGCTTGGATAGTTCCCTCGGGAGTGAGCAGTTCTTC
CDR3aa: CASSLDSSLGSEQFF

j_gene: TRBJ1-2
abundance: NA
v_gene: TRBV6-5
d_gene: NA
CDR3nt: TGTGCCAGCAGATACGACAGGAACTATGGCTACACCTTC
CDR3aa: CASRYDRNYGYTF

j_gene: TRBJ1-2
abundance: NA
v_gene: TRBV7-9
d_gene: TRBD1
CDR3nt: TGTGCCAGCAGCTCCGAGGACCGATTGACAGGGGGTGGAGGCTACACCTTC
CDR3aa: CASSSEDRLTGGGGYTF

j_gene: TRBJ2-3
abundance: NA
v_gene: TRBV5-1
d_gene: NA
CDR3nt: TGCGCCAGCAGCTTGGTCCTTCGGGGAGATACGCAGTATTTT
CDR3aa: CASSLVLRGDTQYF

j_gene: TRBJ1-1
abundance: NA
v_gene: TRBV19
d_gene: NA
CDR3nt: TGTGCCAGTAGTACTCCCCAGACCTTGGCGGCGAGCACTGAAGCTTTCTTT
CDR3aa: CASSTPQTLAASTEAFF

j_gene: TRBJ1-1
abundance: NA
v_gene: TRBV29-1
d_gene: NA
CDR3nt: TGCAGCGTTGTGGGGCCCGAAGTAGCTTTCTTT
CDR3aa: CSVVGPEVAFF

j_gene: TRBJ1-5
abundance: NA
v_gene: TRBV19
d_gene: NA
CDR3nt: TGTGCCAGTAGCCAAACTCAGGGTAGCAATCAGCCCCAGCATTTT
CDR3aa: CASSQTQGSNQPQHF

j_gene: TRBJ1-2
abundance: NA
v_gene: TRBV21-1
d_gene: NA
CDR3nt: TGTGCCAGCAGCTCCCCTGGGACATTGAACTATGGCTACACCTTC
CDR3aa: CASSSPGTLNYGYTF

j_gene: TRBJ2-3
abundance: NA
v_gene: TRBV25-1
d_gene: NA
CDR3nt: TGTGCCAGCAGTCGGACTGATGGTCACACAGATACGCAGTATTTT
CDR3aa: CASSRTDGHTDTQYF

j_gene: TRBJ1-5
abundance: NA
v_gene: TRBV15
d_gene: NA
CDR3nt: TGTGCCACCAGCACTGACAGAAATGGCAATCAGCCCCAGCATTTT
CDR3aa: CATSTDRNGNQPQHF

j_gene: TRBJ1-2
abundance: NA
v_gene: TRBV6-1
d_gene: TRBD1
CDR3nt: TGTGCCAGCAGTAGACAGGGTATCTACACCTTC
CDR3aa: CASSRQGIYTF

j_gene: TRBJ2-7
abundance: NA
v_gene: TRBV7-9
d_gene: TRBD1
CDR3nt: TGTGCCAGCAGCTTAGGTTCAGGGGACAGCCTGTACGAGCAGTACTTC
CDR3aa: CASSLGSGDSLYEQYF

j_gene: TRBJ1-4
abundance: few
v_gene: TRBV5-4
d_gene: TRBD1
CDR3nt: TGTGCCAGCAGCTTGAACAGGGGGCTTGAAAAACTGTTTTTT
CDR3aa: CASSLNRGLEKLFF

j_gene: TRBJ2-7
abundance: NA
v_gene: TRBV11-2
d_gene: TRBD2
CDR3nt: TGTGCCAGCAGCTTTGGGACTAGGTTGGCCTACGAGCAGTACTTC
CDR3aa: CASSFGTRLAYEQYF

j_gene: TRBJ1-1
abundance: NA
v_gene: TRBV19
d_gene: NA
CDR3nt: TGTGCCAGTAGTATAGAGACAGGAGGCACTGAAGCTTTCTTT
CDR3aa: CASSIETGGTEAFF

j_gene: TRBJ1-4
abundance: NA
v_gene: TRBV15
d_gene: TRBD1
CDR3nt: TGTGCCACCAGCATGACAGGGGGGAATGAAAAACTGTTTTTT
CDR3aa: CATSMTGGNEKLFF

j_gene: TRBJ2-1
abundance: NA
v_gene: TRBV10-3
d_gene: TRBD2
CDR3nt: TGTGCCATCACCGGTACTAGCGGGACGGGAGAGCAGTTCTTC
CDR3aa: CAITGTSGTGEQFF

j_gene: TRBJ1-5
abundance: few
v_gene: TRBV5-1
d_gene: NA
CDR3nt: TGCGCCAGCAGCCCCTCGGGGGAGCAGCCCCAGCATTTT
CDR3aa: CASSPSGEQPQHF

j_gene: TRBJ2-2
abundance: NA
v_gene: TRBV9
d_gene: TRBD1
CDR3nt: TGTGCCAGCAGCGTGGGGGGACAGGGCGCCGGGGAGCTGTTTTTT
CDR3aa: CASSVGGQGAGELFF

j_gene: TRBJ1-2
abundance: once
v_gene: TRBV7-2
d_gene: NA
CDR3nt: TGTGCCAGCAGCTTAGCACAGGGCTATGGCTACACCTTC
CDR3aa: CASSLAQGYGYTF

j_gene: TRBJ2-1
abundance: NA
v_gene: TRBV25-1
d_gene: NA
CDR3nt: TGTGCCAGCAGTGACCTAGGTGGAGACAGATACAATGAGCAGTTCTTC
CDR3aa: CASSDLGGDRYNEQFF

j_gene: TRBJ1-2
abundance: NA
v_gene: TRBV7-3
d_gene: TRBD1
CDR3nt: TGTGCCAGCAGCCCAGGGACAGGGGGCAACTATGGCTACACCTTC
CDR3aa: CASSPGTGGNYGYTF

j_gene: TRBJ2-7
abundance: NA
v_gene: TRBV29-1
d_gene: NA
CDR3nt: TGCAGCGTTTTACGCGACGGGGCCTACGAGCAGTACTTC
CDR3aa: CSVLRDGAYEQYF

j_gene: TRBJ1-4
abundance: NA
v_gene: TRBV5-4
d_gene: NA
CDR3nt: TGTGCCAGCAGCCCGGGCGGGGGACGGGGGGAAAAACTGTTTTTT
CDR3aa: CASSPGGGRGEKLFF

j_gene: TRBJ1-2
abundance: NA
v_gene: TRBV6-1
d_gene: TRBD1
CDR3nt: TGTGCCAGCAGGGCGGGACAGCGGTCTCATGGCTACACCTTC
CDR3aa: CASRAGQRSHGYTF

j_gene: TRBJ1-5
abundance: NA
v_gene: TRBV5-5
d_gene: NA
CDR3nt: TGTGCCAGCAGCTTGACACAGTTCAATCAGCCCCAGCATTTT
CDR3aa: CASSLTQFNQPQHF

j_gene: TRBJ2-1
abundance: NA
v_gene: TRBV7-9
d_gene: TRBD2
CDR3nt: TGTGCCAGCAGCTGGTCTAGCGGGGTGAGCGGTGAGCAGTTCTTC
CDR3aa: CASSWSSGVSGEQFF

j_gene: TRBJ2-5
abundance: NA
v_gene: TRBV10-3
d_gene: NA
CDR3nt: TGTGCCATCGGCCTCCCAAGCGCTCCAGGGGCCCAGTACTTC
CDR3aa: CAIGLPSAPGAQYF

j_gene: TRBJ1-5
abundance: NA
v_gene: TRBV6-1
d_gene: NA
CDR3nt: TGTGCCAGCAGTGAAAGGGGGAGTCAGCCCCAGCATTTT
CDR3aa: CASSERGSQPQHF

j_gene: TRBJ2-2
abundance: NA
v_gene: TRBV19
d_gene: TRBD1
CDR3nt: TGTGCCAGCGGGACAGGGAACACCGGGGAGCTGTTTTTT
CDR3aa: CASGTGNTGELFF

j_gene: TRBJ2-2
abundance: NA
v_gene: TRBV6-8
d_gene: NA
CDR3nt: TGTGCCAACCAGGTTCTCGAGGGAGTCGTGACCGGGGAGCTGTTTTTT
CDR3aa: CANQVLEGVVTGELFF

j_gene: TRBJ2-7
abundance: once
v_gene: TRBV2
d_gene: TRBD1
CDR3nt: TGTGCCAGCAGTTACCGGGACAGAGCCTACGAGCAGTACTTC
CDR3aa: CASSYRDRAYEQYF

j_gene: TRBJ2-1
abundance: NA
v_gene: TRBV18
d_gene: TRBD2
CDR3nt: TGTGCCACCTTGGAAAGCGGGGGGGACAATGAGCAGTTCTTC
CDR3aa: CATLESGGDNEQFF

j_gene: TRBJ2-6
abundance: NA
v_gene: TRBV9
d_gene: NA
CDR3nt: TGTGCCAGCAGCGTAGGTGAGGGCTCTGGGGCCAACGTCCTGACTTTC
CDR3aa: CASSVGEGSGANVLTF

j_gene: TRBJ2-1
abundance: once
v_gene: TRBV4-3
d_gene: TRBD2
CDR3nt: TGCGCCAGCAGCCAAGATAGCGGGGGGTCCTACAATGAGCAGTTCTTC
CDR3aa: CASSQDSGGSYNEQFF

j_gene: TRBJ1-2
abundance: NA
v_gene: TRBV9
d_gene: NA
CDR3nt: TGTGCCAGCAGCGGGAGGGTATTCGGCGGCTACACCTTC
CDR3aa: CASSGRVFGGYTF

j_gene: TRBJ2-3
abundance: NA
v_gene: TRBV6-1
d_gene: NA
CDR3nt: TGTGCCAGCAGTGGGACAGACACAGATACGCAGTATTTT
CDR3aa: CASSGTDTDTQYF

j_gene: TRBJ1-1
abundance: NA
v_gene: TRBV7-2
d_gene: TRBD1
CDR3nt: TGTGCCAGCAGCGTGGGACAGGGACAGACTGAAGCTTTCTTT
CDR3aa: CASSVGQGQTEAFF

j_gene: TRBJ2-2
abundance: NA
v_gene: TRBV15
d_gene: NA
CDR3nt: TGTGCCACCAGCAGAGTCCTGGCGGGAACCGGGGAGCTGTTTTTT
CDR3aa: CATSRVLAGTGELFF

j_gene: TRBJ1-2
abundance: NA
v_gene: TRBV6-5
d_gene: NA
CDR3nt: TGTGCCAGCAGCCTAGATAACTATGGCTACACCTTC
CDR3aa: CASSLDNYGYTF

j_gene: TRBJ2-7
abundance: NA
v_gene: TRBV7-9
d_gene: NA
CDR3nt: TGTGCCAGCAGTTCCAGCGGCTACGAGCAGTACTTC
CDR3aa: CASSSSGYEQYF

j_gene: TRBJ2-7
abundance: NA
v_gene: TRBV6-5
d_gene: NA
CDR3nt: TGTGCCAGCAGTCTAGGGGGGGAGACCTACGAGCAGTACTTC
CDR3aa: CASSLGGETYEQYF

j_gene: TRBJ1-1
abundance: NA
v_gene: TRBV29-1
d_gene: NA
CDR3nt: TGCAGCGCAACAGAGAACACTGAAGCTTTCTTT
CDR3aa: CSATENTEAFF